This T cell receptor beta chain was observed in a study of cytomegalovirus exposure and HLA in healthy donors. This CDR3 has 16 amino acids. Germline values: CDR1 SGHRS, CDR2 YFSETQ. The V end lost 4 bases, the J end lost 5 bases, and 18 bases lay between the germline ends. As concerns this clone: Its specificity is not known.

In the PCR, 60 Vbeta and 13 Jbeta primers were used. TCRdb keeps only in-frame clones here, not all; method: immunoSEQ multiplex PCR. The sample includes approximately 99,000 clones, roughly four fifths of them seen just once. Study conclusions and caveats: Rare TCR sequences predominated, though certain public TCRs were found in many donors. It was reported that TCR beta sequences correctly inferred the HLA-A and HLA-B alleles for most subjects. Approximately 160 TCR beta chains were listed as cytomegalovirus-associated. Researchers reported in a later analysis that common viral pathogens appeared linked to several top clusters.

This TCR was recovered from a man between 40 and 49 years old in good health and CMV-seronegative. The sequenced sample was PBMCs. The chain recombines TRBV5-1 with TRBJ2-2; D is unresolved. The CDR3 bases are TGCGCCAGCAGCGACTTCGGTCCTGTAAAGACCGGGGAGCTGTTTTTT. Its translation is CASSDFGPVKTGELFF.